The subject of this entry is one TCR beta chain. The data were obtained in a study of blood T cell repertoires in COVID-19. Study in general: Samples taken during acute and convalescent COVID-19 were collected in the United States, Italy and Spain. Nucleic acid was either cDNA or gDNA, and it came from T cells, B-cell-depleted T cells, or PBMCs.

The V and J ends lost 6 bases and 10 bases respectively, with 23 bases between them. Germline-derived CDR1 and CDR2 are SGHRS and YFSETQ. This CDR3 is 15 amino acids long. Per the authors' pipeline: Counts of nucleated cells, estimated from reference gene primer amplification, were obtained. Some clones are missing from TCRdb's copy, which holds only in-frame ones; the method was immunoSEQ multiplex PCR. The D gene and trimming were derived from the DNA, and the V and J assignments and clone size from that table. Here the sample spans 140,000 to 150,000 clones, 78% being singletons. The TCR comes from a woman aged 55 to 70 with acute or convalescent COVID-19. The specimen sequenced was peripheral blood. The V call is TRBV5-1, the J call TRBJ2-1, with TRBD1 as a possible D gene (5 bases). CDR3 bases: TGCGCCAGCAAAACCCTAAGCCAGGGAATCAGGGAGCAGTTCTTC. Translating it yields CASKTLSQGIREQFF.